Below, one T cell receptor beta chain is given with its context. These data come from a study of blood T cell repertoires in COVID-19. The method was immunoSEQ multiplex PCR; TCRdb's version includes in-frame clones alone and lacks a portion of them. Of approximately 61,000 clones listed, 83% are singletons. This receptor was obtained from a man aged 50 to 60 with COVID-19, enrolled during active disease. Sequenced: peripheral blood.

The CDR3 nucleotides read TGTGCCAGCAGCCTCCAAGGAGGGGTAGAAGAAAAACTGTTTTTT. Its translation: CASSLQGGVEEKLFF. The chain employs TRBV7-9 and TRBJ1-4; perhaps TRBD1 as D (5 bases). Germline loops: CDR1 SEHNR, CDR2 FQNEAQ (reference sequence). The length of the CDR3 is 15 residues. Deletions cut 5 bases from V and 8 bases from J, with 18 bases between.